This TCR beta chain was retrieved from a study of shared clonotypes between healthy human individuals. At deep level, the assay was performed. The authors' processing: Quality scores were absent from the junction-only immunoSEQ sequences, so filtering differed. Measured with immunoSEQ multiplex PCR; TCRdb has only the in-frame clones, and not every one. V and J calls and clone size are those listed in that table; D and trimming were worked out from the DNA. The sample includes approximately 940,000 clones, about 80% of them seen just once. All participating donors were Caucasian adults from Nashville, Tennessee. This clone was observed a single time. Its cognate antigen is unknown. Findings and caveats of the study: Memory subsets generally showed lower estimated richness than naive subsets.

The origin of this receptor is a man between 18 and 35 years old in good health. The sample comprised memory CD4+ T cells sorted from blood. As to subset: CD45RA-negative fraction.

DNA of the CDR3: TGTGCCAGCAGTTACGATAGATCGACCTACGAGCAGTACTTC. Its protein is CASSYDRSTYEQYF. The genes are TRBV6-6 and TRBJ2-7; the D is unclear. The V gene's germline CDR1 is MNHNY and CDR2 SVGAGI (reference sequence). V lost 2 bases, J lost 2 bases, and 10 bases lay in between. The CDR3 sequence is 14 residues long.